The T cell receptor beta chain described here comes from a study of shared clonotypes between healthy human individuals. The assay was immunoSEQ multiplex PCR, and TCRdb's table has in-frame clones only and misses some. This table has about 990,000 clones, 78% appearing once. The CDR3 covers 14 residues. J was trimmed by 4 bases and V by 0 bases; bases with no gene match: 3. Germline lookup yields CDR1 SGDLS and CDR2 YYNGEE. Donors were healthy HIV-negative adults without recent acute infections or vaccinations. Within Nashville, Tennessee resided all donors, each a Caucasian adult. The clonotype originates from a man younger than 35 in good health. Some clones in this sample may be carry-over from other donors' samples. What was sequenced was memory CD4+ T cells from PBMCs. This sample's subset: CD45RA-negative fraction. V and J are TRBV9 and TRBJ1-2; TRBD1 aligns across 7 bases. The CDR3 loop reads CASSVADRIYGYTF. The CDR3 bases are TGTGCCAGCAGCGTAGCGGACAGGATCTATGGCTACACCTTC.